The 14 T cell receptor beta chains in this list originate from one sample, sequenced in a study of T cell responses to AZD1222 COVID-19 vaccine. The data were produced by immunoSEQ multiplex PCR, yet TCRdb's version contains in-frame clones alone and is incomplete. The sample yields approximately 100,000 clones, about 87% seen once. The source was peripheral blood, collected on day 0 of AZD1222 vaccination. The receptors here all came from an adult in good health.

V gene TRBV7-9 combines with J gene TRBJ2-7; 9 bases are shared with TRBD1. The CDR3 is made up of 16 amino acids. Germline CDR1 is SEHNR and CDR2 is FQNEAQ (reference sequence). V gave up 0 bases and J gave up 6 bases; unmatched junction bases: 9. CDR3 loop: CASSLARGDREIEQYF. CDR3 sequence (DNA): TGTGCCAGCAGCTTAGCGCGAGGGGACAGGGAGATCGAGCAGTACTTC. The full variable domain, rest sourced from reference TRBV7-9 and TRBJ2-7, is DTGVSQNPRHKITKRGQNVTFRCDPISEHNRLYWYRQTLGQGPEFLTYFQNEAQLEKSRLLSDRFSAERPKGSFSTLEIQRTEQGDSAMYLCASSLARGDREIEQYFGPGTRLTVT.

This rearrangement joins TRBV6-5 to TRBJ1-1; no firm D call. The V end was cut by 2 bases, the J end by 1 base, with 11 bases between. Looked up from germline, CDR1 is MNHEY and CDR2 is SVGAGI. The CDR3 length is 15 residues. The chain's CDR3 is CASSYGGQPNTEAFF. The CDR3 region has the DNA TGTGCCAGCAGTTACGGCGGCCAGCCGAACACTGAAGCTTTCTTT.

The CDR3 region has the DNA TGTGCCAGCAGTTACCCGCCCTCCACGGGACAGGGTAATCAGCCCCAGCATTTT. This gives the protein CASSYPPSTGQGNQPQHF. The chain uses TRBV6-2 or TRBV6-3 and TRBJ1-5; TRBD1 matches 9 bases. The J segment lost 4 bases and the V segment lost 2 bases, leaving 12 bases of the junction unmatched. There are 18 residues in the CDR3. The germline gives CDR1 MNHEY, CDR2 SVGEGT.

CDR3 amino acids: CASSLLMTSGSSEQYF. CDR3 sequence (DNA): TGCGCCAGCAGCTTGTTGATGACTAGCGGGAGCTCCGAGCAGTACTTC. The chain couples TRBV5-1 to TRBJ2-7; TRBD2 matches 12 bases. Germline trimming cut 1 base from V and 6 bases from J; bases unmatched to any gene: 8. CDR1 is SGHRS and CDR2 is YFSETQ in the germline V gene. The CDR3 length is 16 residues.

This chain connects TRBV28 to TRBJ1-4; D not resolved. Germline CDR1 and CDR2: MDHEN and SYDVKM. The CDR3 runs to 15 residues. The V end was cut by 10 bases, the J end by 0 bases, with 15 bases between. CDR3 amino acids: CAINRAAATNEKLFF. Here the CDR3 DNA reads TGTGCCATAAATAGGGCAGCTGCAACTAATGAAAAACTGTTTTTT.

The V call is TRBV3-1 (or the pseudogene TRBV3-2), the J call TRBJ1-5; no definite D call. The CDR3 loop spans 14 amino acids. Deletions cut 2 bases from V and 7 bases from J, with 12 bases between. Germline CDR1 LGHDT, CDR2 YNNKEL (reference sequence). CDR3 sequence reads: CASSQRIGLQPQHF. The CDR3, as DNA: TGTGCCAGCAGCCAACGGATAGGGTTGCAGCCCCAGCATTTT.

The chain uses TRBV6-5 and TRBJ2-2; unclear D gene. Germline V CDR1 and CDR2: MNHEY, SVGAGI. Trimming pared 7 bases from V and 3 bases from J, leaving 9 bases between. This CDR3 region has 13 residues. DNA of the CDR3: TGTGCCAGCACCCCCTCATACACCGGGGAGCTGTTTTTT. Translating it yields CASTPSYTGELFF.

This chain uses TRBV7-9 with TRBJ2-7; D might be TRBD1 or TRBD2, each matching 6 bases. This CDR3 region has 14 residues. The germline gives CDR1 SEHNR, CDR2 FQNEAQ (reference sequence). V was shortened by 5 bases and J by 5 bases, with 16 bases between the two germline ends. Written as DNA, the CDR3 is TGTGCCAGCAGCCGGCGGGACAATTCGGACGAGCAGTACTTC. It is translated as CASSRRDNSDEQYF.

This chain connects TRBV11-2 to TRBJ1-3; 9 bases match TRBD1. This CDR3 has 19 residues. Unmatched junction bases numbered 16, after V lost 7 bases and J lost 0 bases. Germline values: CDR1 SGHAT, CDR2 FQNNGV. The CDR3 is CASTVGRGQGGHSGNTIYF. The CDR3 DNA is TGTGCCAGCACCGTAGGGAGGGGACAGGGAGGCCACTCTGGAAACACCATATATTTT.

In DNA, the CDR3 is TGTGCCAGTAGTATATGGGGTCAGGGTCCAGATACGCAGTATTTT. Translation: CASSIWGQGPDTQYF. The chain joins TRBV19 to TRBJ2-3; possible D gene TRBD1, 5 bases. Trimming left V 2 bases short and J 4 bases short, with 13 bases between. The CDR3 is made up of 15 amino acids. Germline values: CDR1 LNHDA, CDR2 SQIVND (reference sequence).

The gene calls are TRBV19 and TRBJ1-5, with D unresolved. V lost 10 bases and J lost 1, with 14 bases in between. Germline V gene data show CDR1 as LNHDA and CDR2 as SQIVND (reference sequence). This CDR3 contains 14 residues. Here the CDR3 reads CATEDLGSNQPQHF. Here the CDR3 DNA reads TGTGCCACCGAGGACCTGGGAAGCAATCAGCCCCAGCATTTT. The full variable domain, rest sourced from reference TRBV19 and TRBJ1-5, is DGGITQSPKYLFRKEGQNVTLSCEQNLNHDAMYWYRQDPGQGLRLIYYSQIVNDFQKGDIAEGYSVSREKKESFPLTVTSAQKNPTAFYLCATEDLGSNQPQHFGDGTRLSIL.

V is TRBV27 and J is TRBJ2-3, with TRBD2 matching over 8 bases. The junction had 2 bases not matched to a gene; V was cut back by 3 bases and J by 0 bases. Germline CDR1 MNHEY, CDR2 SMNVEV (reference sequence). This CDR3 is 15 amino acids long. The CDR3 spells CASSFSGGSTDTQYF. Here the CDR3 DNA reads TGTGCCAGCAGTTTCAGCGGGGGAAGCACAGATACGCAGTATTTT.

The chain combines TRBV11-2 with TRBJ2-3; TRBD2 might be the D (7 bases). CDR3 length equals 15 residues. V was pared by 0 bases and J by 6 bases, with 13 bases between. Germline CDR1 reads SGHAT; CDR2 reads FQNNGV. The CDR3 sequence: CASSLEGGPYDTQYF. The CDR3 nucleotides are TGTGCCAGCAGCTTAGAGGGGGGGCCCTACGATACGCAGTATTTT.

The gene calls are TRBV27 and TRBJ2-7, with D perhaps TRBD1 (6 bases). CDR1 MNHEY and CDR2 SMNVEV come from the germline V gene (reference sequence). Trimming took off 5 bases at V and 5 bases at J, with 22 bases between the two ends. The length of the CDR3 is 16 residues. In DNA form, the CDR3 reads TGTGCCAGCAGTCCCCTCGCAGGGGTCCAGGTCGACGAGCAGTACTTC. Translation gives CASSPLAGVQVDEQYF.